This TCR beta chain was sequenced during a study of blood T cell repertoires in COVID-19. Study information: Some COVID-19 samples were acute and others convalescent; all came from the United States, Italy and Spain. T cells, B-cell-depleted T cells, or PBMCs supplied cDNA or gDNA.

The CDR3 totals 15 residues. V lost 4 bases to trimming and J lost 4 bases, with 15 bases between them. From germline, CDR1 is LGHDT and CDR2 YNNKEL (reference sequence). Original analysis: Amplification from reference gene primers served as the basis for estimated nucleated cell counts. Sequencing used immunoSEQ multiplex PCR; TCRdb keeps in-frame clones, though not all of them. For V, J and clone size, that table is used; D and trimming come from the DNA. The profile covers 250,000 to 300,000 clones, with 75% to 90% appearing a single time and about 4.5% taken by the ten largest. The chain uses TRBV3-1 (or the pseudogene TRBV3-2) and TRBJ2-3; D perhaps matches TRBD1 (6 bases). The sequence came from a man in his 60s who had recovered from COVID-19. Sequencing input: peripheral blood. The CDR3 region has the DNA TGTGCCAGCAGCCCCACCCAGGGGCGCCCAGATACGCAGTATTTT. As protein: CASSPTQGRPDTQYF.